The rows below give T cell receptor beta chains drawn from one sample of a study of shared clonotypes between healthy human individuals. The assay was immunoSEQ multiplex PCR, and TCRdb's table has in-frame clones only and misses some. The sample contains 2.5 million or so clones, 85% to 95% of which appear only once. Material for sequencing was naive CD4+ T cells sorted from blood. The source is a man between 18 and 29 years old in good health. Each CDR3 is given with its conserved first and last residue. Fields, in order: D gene, clone size, V gene, J gene, CDR3 protein, CDR3 DNA. The D gene is left open where the match is weak. The listing skips clone size in some rows; elsewhere it reads once, few, many or a size class.

NA,NA,TRBV7-9,TRBJ2-1,CASSLGASANEQFF,TGTGCCAGCAGCCTCGGCGCGTCGGCCAATGAGCAGTTCTTC
NA,few,TRBV2,TRBJ1-1,CASRKRWEAEAFF,TGTGCCAGCAGAAAGAGGTGGGAAGCTGAAGCTTTCTTT
TRBD1,NA,TRBV18,TRBJ1-1,CASSPGQGRTAFF,TGTGCCAGCTCACCCGGACAGGGGAGGACGGCTTTCTTT
NA,NA,TRBV19,TRBJ2-7,CASSVAGTLSYEQYF,TGTGCCAGTAGTGTCGCCGGGACTCTCTCCTACGAGCAGTACTTC
TRBD1,NA,TRBV5-1,TRBJ1-6,CASSPGTGTNSPLHF,TGCGCCAGCAGCCCTGGGACAGGGACCAATTCACCCCTCCACTTT
NA,NA,TRBV7-2,TRBJ2-7,CASSPGAVAYEQYF,TGTGCCAGCAGCCCCGGGGCGGTCGCCTACGAGCAGTACTTC
NA,NA,TRBV28,TRBJ2-3,CASSFPPRTDTQYF,TGTGCCAGCAGTTTTCCTCCACGCACAGATACGCAGTATTTT
NA,NA,TRBV5-6,TRBJ2-5,CASSFKARRQETQYF,TGTGCCAGCAGCTTTAAGGCGAGAAGGCAAGAGACCCAGTACTTC
NA,NA,TRBV6-6,TRBJ2-7,CASSNGQTYEQYF,TGTGCCAGCAGTAACGGACAGACCTACGAGCAGTACTTC
NA,once,TRBV4-1,TRBJ2-5,CASRQVVQNQETQYF,TGCGCCAGCAGACAAGTGGTGCAGAACCAAGAGACCCAGTACTTC
NA,NA,TRBV5-3,TRBJ2-2,CARSLDRPSILPNTGELFF,TGTGCCAGAAGCTTGGACAGGCCCTCAATATTACCGAACACCGGGGAGCTGTTTTTT
NA,once,TRBV28,TRBJ1-6,CASSLSRGGSPLHF,TGTGCCAGCAGTTTGAGCAGGGGAGGATCACCCCTCCACTTT
TRBD1,NA,TRBV6-5,TRBJ1-1,CASSSGQEAEAFF,TGTGCCAGCAGTTCGGGACAGGAGGCTGAAGCTTTCTTT
TRBD1,NA,TRBV7-9,TRBJ2-1,CASSLTGTGQFF,TGTGCCAGCAGCCTCACAGGGACAGGGCAGTTCTTC
TRBD1,few,TRBV5-1,TRBJ1-1,CASSLEDRWSEAFF,TGCGCCAGCAGCTTAGAGGACAGGTGGAGTGAAGCTTTCTTT
TRBD2,NA,TRBV28,TRBJ2-2,CASRVAGAWNTGELFF,TGTGCCAGCAGAGTAGCGGGGGCATGGAACACCGGGGAGCTGTTTTTT
TRBD1,NA,TRBV5-1,TRBJ1-1,CASSGDRGSGTEAFF,TGCGCCAGCAGCGGGGACAGGGGATCGGGCACTGAAGCTTTCTTT
TRBD2,NA,TRBV7-9,TRBJ2-2,CASRLATTGELFF,TGTGCCAGCAGACTAGCGACCACCGGGGAGCTGTTTTTT
TRBD2,once,TRBV7-9,TRBJ2-1,CASSLSGRRGNEQFF,TGTGCCAGCAGCCTTAGCGGGAGAAGAGGCAATGAGCAGTTCTTC
TRBD2,NA,TRBV11-2,TRBJ2-7,CASSNSGSHHEQYF,TGTGCCAGCAGCAATAGCGGGAGTCACCACGAGCAGTACTTC
NA,NA,TRBV6-5,TRBJ1-1,CASRGGRDTEAFF,TGTGCCAGCAGAGGGGGAAGGGACACTGAAGCTTTCTTT
NA,NA,TRBV5-1,TRBJ2-7,CASSLGLGAYEQYF,TGCGCCAGCAGCTTGGGCTTGGGGGCCTACGAGCAGTACTTC
NA,once,TRBV7-2,TRBJ2-3,CASSLRGGGLGTDTQYF,TGTGCCAGCAGCCTAAGGGGGGGAGGGCTAGGCACAGATACGCAGTATTTT
NA,once,TRBV5-1,TRBJ2-1,CASNPTPQDNEQFF,TGCGCCAGCAACCCAACCCCACAGGACAATGAGCAGTTCTTC
TRBD1,NA,TRBV11-2,TRBJ1-2,CASSLGRDRVDGYTF,TGTGCCAGCAGCTTAGGCCGGGACAGGGTCGATGGCTACACCTTC
NA,NA,TRBV7-2,TRBJ2-7,CASSPNSYEQYF,TGTGCCAGCAGCCCCAACTCCTACGAGCAGTACTTC
NA,few,TRBV7-2,TRBJ1-2,CASSPNQGIGYTF,TGTGCCAGCAGTCCGAATCAGGGTATCGGCTACACCTTC
TRBD2,NA,TRBV27,TRBJ2-3,CASRGTGTSGGPRGTQYF,TGTGCCAGCAGGGGGACCGGGACTAGCGGGGGCCCCCGGGGGACGCAGTATTTT
TRBD2,NA,TRBV5-1,TRBJ2-3,CASSLPAGPRDTQYF,TGCGCCAGCAGCCTGCCAGCGGGGCCAAGGGATACGCAGTATTTT
NA,NA,TRBV10-3,TRBJ2-3,CAISEVYPGEQTQYF,TGTGCCATCAGTGAGGTTTATCCAGGGGAACAAACGCAGTATTTT
NA,NA,TRBV11-2,TRBJ2-7,CASSLGPGLTTYEQYF,TGTGCCAGCAGCTTAGGTCCGGGGCTCACTACCTACGAGCAGTACTTC
TRBD2,NA,TRBV28,TRBJ2-1,CASSSGGLAGGYEQFF,TGTGCCAGCAGTTCCGGGGGACTAGCGGGGGGCTATGAGCAGTTCTTC
TRBD1,once,TRBV7-9,TRBJ2-4,CASSLQGTGINIQYF,TGTGCCAGCAGCTTACAGGGGACAGGGATAAACATTCAGTACTTC
TRBD2,NA,TRBV7-3,TRBJ2-3,CASSPWGGSTDTQYF,TGTGCCAGCAGCCCCTGGGGGGGGAGCACAGATACGCAGTATTTT
NA,NA,TRBV2,TRBJ1-4,CASRKGDNEKLFF,TGTGCCAGCAGAAAAGGGGATAATGAAAAACTGTTTTTT
TRBD1,NA,TRBV6-5,TRBJ1-1,CASSWGQGTEAFF,TGTGCCAGCAGTTGGGGACAGGGCACTGAAGCTTTCTTT
TRBD1,few,TRBV5-4,TRBJ1-2,CASSLDPGGYGYTF,TGTGCCAGCAGCTTGGATCCAGGGGGCTATGGCTACACCTTC
TRBD2,NA,TRBV18,TRBJ2-3,CASSPLAASTDTQYF,TGTGCCAGCTCACCTCTAGCGGCTAGCACAGATACGCAGTATTTT
TRBD1,NA,TRBV11-2,TRBJ1-2,CASSLNQGVRNGYTF,TGTGCCAGCAGCTTAAATCAGGGGGTGCGTAATGGCTACACCTTC
NA,NA,TRBV5-6,TRBJ1-5,CASSSPGSNQPQHF,TGTGCCAGCAGCTCCCCGGGTAGCAATCAGCCCCAGCATTTT
NA,NA,TRBV10-3,TRBJ2-2,CATSPRTGNTGELFF,TGTGCCACCTCCCCGCGAACTGGTAACACCGGGGAGCTGTTTTTT
TRBD2,NA,TRBV5-1,TRBJ2-1,CASSLSGGPYNEQFF,TGCGCCAGCAGTCTAAGCGGGGGGCCTTACAATGAGCAGTTCTTC
NA,NA,TRBV29-1,TRBJ2-5,CSGVEGSGGQETQYF,TGCAGCGGTGTTGAAGGGAGTGGGGGCCAGGAGACCCAGTACTTC
NA,NA,TRBV6-1,TRBJ2-3,CATLRLTLDTDTQYF,TGTGCCACCCTGAGGCTGACCCTTGACACAGATACGCAGTATTTT
NA,NA,TRBV5-1,TRBJ2-1,CASSIGQRFDEQFF,TGCGCCAGCAGCATTGGACAGAGGTTCGATGAGCAGTTCTTC
NA,NA,TRBV6-5,TRBJ2-7,CASSYGQGIYEQYF,TGTGCCAGCAGTTACGGGCAGGGAATTTACGAGCAGTACTTC
NA,NA,TRBV7-2,TRBJ2-1,CASSNGRGEQFF,TGTGCCAGCAGCAATGGACGGGGTGAGCAGTTCTTC
TRBD1,NA,TRBV9,TRBJ1-2,CASSVVDRGGDYGYTF,TGTGCCAGCAGCGTAGTTGACAGGGGTGGAGACTATGGCTACACCTTC
TRBD1,NA,TRBV10-3,TRBJ2-7,CAISQDRAHEQYF,TGTGCCATCAGTCAGGACAGGGCCCACGAGCAGTACTTC
NA,once,TRBV5-6,TRBJ2-2,CASSPTGWGGTGTGELFF,TGTGCCAGCAGCCCGACAGGGTGGGGGGGCACGGGCACCGGGGAGCTGTTTTTT
TRBD1,NA,TRBV11-2,TRBJ1-2,CASSLDGRQGPNYGYTF,TGTGCCAGCAGCTTAGATGGGAGACAGGGACCTAACTATGGCTACACCTTC
NA,NA,TRBV2,TRBJ2-1,CASLTNYKRNNEQFF,TGTGCCAGCCTGACAAATTATAAGCGGAACAATGAGCAGTTCTTC
NA,NA,TRBV4-3,TRBJ2-1,CASMPKGGSYNEQFF,TGCGCCAGCATGCCGAAGGGGGGCTCCTACAATGAGCAGTTCTTC
NA,NA,TRBV29-1,TRBJ1-2,CSVVQANYGYTF,TGCAGCGTTGTCCAAGCTAACTATGGCTACACCTTC